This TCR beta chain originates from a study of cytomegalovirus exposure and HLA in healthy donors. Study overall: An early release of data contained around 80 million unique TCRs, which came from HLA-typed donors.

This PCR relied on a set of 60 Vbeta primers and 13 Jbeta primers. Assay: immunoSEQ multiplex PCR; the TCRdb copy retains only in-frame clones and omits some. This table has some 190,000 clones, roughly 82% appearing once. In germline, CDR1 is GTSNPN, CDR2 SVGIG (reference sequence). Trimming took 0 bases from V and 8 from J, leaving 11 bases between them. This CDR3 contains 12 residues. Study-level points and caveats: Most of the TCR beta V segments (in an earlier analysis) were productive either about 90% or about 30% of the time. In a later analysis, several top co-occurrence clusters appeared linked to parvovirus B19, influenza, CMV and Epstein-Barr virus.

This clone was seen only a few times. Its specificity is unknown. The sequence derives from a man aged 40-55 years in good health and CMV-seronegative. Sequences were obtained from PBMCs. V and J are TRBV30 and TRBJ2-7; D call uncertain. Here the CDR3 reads CAWSVERVKQYF. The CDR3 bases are TGTGCCTGGAGTGTAGAAAGAGTAAAGCAGTACTTC.